These T cell receptor beta chains were read from a single sample in a study of radiotherapy plus CTLA-4 blockade in lung cancer. TCRdb's copy holds only in-frame clones and misses some; the assay was immunoSEQ multiplex PCR. The table has tens of thousands of clones, roughly 77% seen once. The specimen was peripheral blood, collected from a patient treated with radiotherapy plus ipilimumab. Every receptor here comes from a human donor with non-small cell lung cancer who had a complete response to radiotherapy plus ipilimumab. CDR3s include the opening cysteine and the closing phenylalanine or tryptophan. D genes are given only for firm matches. Clone size is shown for a subset of rows, as once, few, many or a class of expanded clone.

>TRBV10-2|-|-|TRBJ1-5
TGCGCCAGCGCAGGGCCAGGCGGTCAGCCCCAGCATTTT
CASAGPGGQPQHF
>TRBV7-2|TRBD1|-|TRBJ1-2
TGTGCCAGCAGCTTAGCCCGGACAGGGGGAAACTATGGCTACACCTTC
CASSLARTGGNYGYTF
>TRBV7-8|-|-|TRBJ1-4
TGTGCCAGCAGCCCATTCCAGACTAATGAAAAACTGTTTTTT
CASSPFQTNEKLFF
>TRBV15|-|-|TRBJ2-2
TGTGCCACCAGCGGGGGTTTTGGGACTCGTGTCCCCAGGGCCGGGGAGCTGTTTTTT
CATSGGFGTRVPRAGELFF
>TRBV11-2|TRBD1|-|TRBJ1-1
TGTGCCAGCAGCATTGGGACAGAGGATGAAGCTTTCTTT
CASSIGTEDEAFF
>TRBV11-2|-|few|TRBJ1-3
TGTGCCAGCAGCTTAACCAGTCCGGACAGCTCTGGAAACACCATATATTTT
CASSLTSPDSSGNTIYF
>TRBV11-2|-|-|TRBJ1-1
TGTGCCAGCAGCAATCGTAGGGAGGGCACTGAAGCTTTCTTT
CASSNRREGTEAFF
>TRBV11-2|-|-|TRBJ2-4
TGTGCCAGCAGCCCGCTGGACAGCCTCATTCAGTACTTC
CASSPLDSLIQYF
>TRBV7-9|-|-|TRBJ2-6
TGTGCCAGCAGCCGCGAGAGGGCTGGGGCCAACGTCCTGACTTTC
CASSRERAGANVLTF
>TRBV4-1|-|-|TRBJ1-6
TGCGCCAGCAGCCAATCATATGGGCAGAATAATTCACCCCTCCACTTT
CASSQSYGQNNSPLHF
>TRBV5-1|TRBD1|-|TRBJ1-1
TGCGCCAGCAGCATACCCCGACAGGGGAACACTGAAGCTTTCTTT
CASSIPRQGNTEAFF
>TRBV6-5|-|few|TRBJ1-3
TGTGCCAGCAGTTACTTTACAGGGTCTGGAAACACCATATATTTT
CASSYFTGSGNTIYF
>TRBV14|-|few|TRBJ2-4
TGTGCCAGCAGCCAAGCCCCCTCCAAAAACATTCAGTACTTC
CASSQAPSKNIQYF